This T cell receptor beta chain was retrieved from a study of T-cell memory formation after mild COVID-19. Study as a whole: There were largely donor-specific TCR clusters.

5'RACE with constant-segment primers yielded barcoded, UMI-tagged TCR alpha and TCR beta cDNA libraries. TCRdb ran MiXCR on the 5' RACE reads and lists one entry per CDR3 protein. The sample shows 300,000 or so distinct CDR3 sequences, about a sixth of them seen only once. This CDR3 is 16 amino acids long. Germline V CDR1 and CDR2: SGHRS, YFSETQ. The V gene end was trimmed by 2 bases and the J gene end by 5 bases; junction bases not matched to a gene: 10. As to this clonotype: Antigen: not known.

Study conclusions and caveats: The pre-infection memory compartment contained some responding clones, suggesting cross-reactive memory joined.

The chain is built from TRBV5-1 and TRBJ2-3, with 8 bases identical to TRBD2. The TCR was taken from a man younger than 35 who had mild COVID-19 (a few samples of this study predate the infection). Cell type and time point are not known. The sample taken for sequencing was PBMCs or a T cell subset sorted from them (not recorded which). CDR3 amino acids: CASSLERGGLRDTQYF. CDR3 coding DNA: TGCGCCAGCAGCTTAGAACGGGGGGGCCTGAGAGATACGCAGTATTTT. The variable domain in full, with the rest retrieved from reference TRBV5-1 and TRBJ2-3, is KAGVTQTPRYLIKTRGQQVTLSCSPISGHRSVSWYQQTPGQGLQFLFEYFSETQRNKGNFPGRFSGRQFSNSRSEMNVSTLELGDSALYLCASSLERGGLRDTQYFGPGTRLTVL.